This record concerns one TCR beta chain sequence. The primer mix had 60 Vbeta and 13 Jbeta primers. The repertoire was sequenced with immunoSEQ multiplex PCR; TCRdb's copy has only in-frame clones and lacks some. Of some 250,000 clones listed, more than 75% are singletons. This entry is derived from a study of cytomegalovirus exposure and HLA in healthy donors. This receptor was identified in a woman in her forties in good health and CMV-seropositive. The sample taken for sequencing was PBMCs.

The CDR3 bases are TGTGCCACTTCGGGACAGGGGGACCCTAACTATGGCTACACCTTC. It is translated as CATSGQGDPNYGYTF. The chain employs TRBV19 and TRBJ1-2, with 11 bases aligning to TRBD1. Trimming cost V 10 bases and J 0 bases; bases outside gene matches: 7. The CDR3 sequence is 15 residues long. Germline lookup yields CDR1 LNHDA and CDR2 SQIVND (reference sequence). Using reference TRBV19 and TRBJ1-2 for the parts outside the CDR3, the full variable domain is DGGITQSPKYLFRKEGQNVTLSCEQNLNHDAMYWYRQDPGQGLRLIYYSQIVNDFQKGDIAEGYSVSREKKESFPLTVTSAQKNPTAFYLCATSGQGDPNYGYTFGSGTRLTVV.